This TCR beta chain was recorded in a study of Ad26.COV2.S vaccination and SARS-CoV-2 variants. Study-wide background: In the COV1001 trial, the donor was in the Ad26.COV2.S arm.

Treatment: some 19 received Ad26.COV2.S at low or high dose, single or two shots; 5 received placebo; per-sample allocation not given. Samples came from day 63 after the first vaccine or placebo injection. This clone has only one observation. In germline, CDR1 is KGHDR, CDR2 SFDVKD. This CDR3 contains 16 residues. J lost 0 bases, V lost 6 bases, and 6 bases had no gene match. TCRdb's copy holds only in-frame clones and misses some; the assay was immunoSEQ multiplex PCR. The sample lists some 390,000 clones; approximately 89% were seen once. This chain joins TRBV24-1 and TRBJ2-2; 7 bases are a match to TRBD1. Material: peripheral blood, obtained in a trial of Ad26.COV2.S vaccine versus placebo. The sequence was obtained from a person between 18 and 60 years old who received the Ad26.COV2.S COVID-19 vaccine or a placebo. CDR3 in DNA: TGTGCCACCAGTATGACAGGGCAATCGAACACCGGGGAGCTGTTTTTT. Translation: CATSMTGQSNTGELFF.